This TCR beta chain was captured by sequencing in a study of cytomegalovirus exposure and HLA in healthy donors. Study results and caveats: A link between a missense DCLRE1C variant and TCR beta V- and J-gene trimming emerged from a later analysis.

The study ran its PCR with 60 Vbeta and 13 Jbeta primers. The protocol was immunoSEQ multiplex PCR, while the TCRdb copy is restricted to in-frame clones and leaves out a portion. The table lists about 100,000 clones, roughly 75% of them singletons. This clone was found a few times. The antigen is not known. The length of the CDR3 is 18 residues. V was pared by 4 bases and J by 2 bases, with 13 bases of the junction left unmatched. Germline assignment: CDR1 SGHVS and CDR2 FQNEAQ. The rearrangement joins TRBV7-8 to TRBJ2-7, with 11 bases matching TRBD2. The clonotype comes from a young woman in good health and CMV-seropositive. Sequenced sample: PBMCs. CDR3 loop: CASSSSTSGNLITYEQYF. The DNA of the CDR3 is TGTGCCAGCAGCTCCTCGACTAGCGGGAATTTAATAACCTACGAGCAGTACTTC.